The entry below describes one T cell receptor beta chain. The table came from immunoSEQ multiplex PCR; TCRdb's copy has only in-frame clones and leaves some out. The table lists about 400,000 clones, approximately 88% of them singletons. The germline V gene has CDR1 MNHEY and CDR2 SMNVEV (reference sequence). CDR3 length: 15 amino acids. V dropped 2 bases and J dropped 7 bases, with 15 bases sitting between them. Clinical histories supplied by participants themselves formed the basis of cohort assignment. These data come from a study of blood T cell repertoires in COVID-19. The TCR originated in a middle-aged woman with acute COVID-19. Sequencing was done on a sample of PBMCs or T cells enriched from blood (not recorded which). The chain is built from TRBV27 and TRBJ1-5, with unresolved D. This chain's CDR3 is CASSLNPTGLQPQHF. DNA of the CDR3: TGTGCCAGCAGTTTAAACCCCACGGGATTACAGCCCCAGCATTTT.